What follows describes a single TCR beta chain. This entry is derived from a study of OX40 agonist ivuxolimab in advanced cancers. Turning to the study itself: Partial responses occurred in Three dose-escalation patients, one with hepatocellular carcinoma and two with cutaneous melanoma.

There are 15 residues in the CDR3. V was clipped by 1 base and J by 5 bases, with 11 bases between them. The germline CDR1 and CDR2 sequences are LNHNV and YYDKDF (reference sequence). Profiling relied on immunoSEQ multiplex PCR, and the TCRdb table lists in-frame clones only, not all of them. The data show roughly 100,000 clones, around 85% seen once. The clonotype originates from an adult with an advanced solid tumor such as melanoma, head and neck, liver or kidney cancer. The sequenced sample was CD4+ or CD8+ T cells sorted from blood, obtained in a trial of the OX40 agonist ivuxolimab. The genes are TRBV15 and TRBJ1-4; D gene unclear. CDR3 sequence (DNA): TGTGCCACCAGCAGAGTGGGATTTATGAATGAAAAACTGTTTTTT. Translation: CATSRVGFMNEKLFF. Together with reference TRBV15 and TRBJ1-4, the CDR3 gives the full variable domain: DAMVIQNPRYQVTQFGKPVTLSCSQTLNHNVMYWYQQKSSQAPKLLFHYYDKDFNNEADTPDNFQSRRPNTSFCFLDIRSPGLGDTAMYLCATSRVGFMNEKLFFGSGTQLSVL.